The rows below give T cell receptor beta chains drawn from one sample of a study of blood T cell repertoires in COVID-19. Clones were read by immunoSEQ multiplex PCR, and TCRdb kept only the in-frame ones, dropping some. The table has around 130,000 clones, about 74% seen once; the top ten hold over 6.5%. The sequenced sample was peripheral blood. Receptors originate from a human donor in a cohort sampled during active COVID-19. Both conserved end residues are part of each CDR3. Each record gives: clone size, V gene, J gene, D gene, CDR3 protein, CDR3 DNA. D genes are given only for firm matches. The size of a clone is reported for some rows only, either as once, few or many, or as a class for expanded clones.

-,TRBV3-1/TRBV3-2,TRBJ2-1,TRBD2,CASSQGLAGLDEQFF,TGTGCCAGCAGCCAGGGACTAGCGGGACTTGATGAGCAGTTCTTC
-,TRBV28,TRBJ1-1,-,CATKSSYTEAFF,TGTGCCACCAAGAGCTCGTACACTGAAGCTTTCTTT
few,TRBV28,TRBJ1-5,-,CASRPTGRTTQPQHF,TGTGCCAGCAGACCCACAGGCAGGACCACGCAGCCCCAGCATTTT
-,TRBV4-2,TRBJ1-1,-,CASSQGSRRAEAFF,TGTGCCAGCAGCCAAGGAAGCCGGCGGGCGGAAGCTTTCTTT
few,TRBV7-3,TRBJ2-2,TRBD2,CASSPGLAGAWAGELFF,TGTGCCAGCAGCCCGGGACTAGCGGGAGCCTGGGCCGGGGAGCTGTTTTTT
-,TRBV28,TRBJ1-2,-,CASSISPQGSDDGYTF,TGTGCCAGCAGTATCTCCCCCCAGGGGAGTGACGATGGCTACACCTTC
-,TRBV10-1,TRBJ2-7,-,CASSESSAGPYEQYF,TGCGCCAGCAGTGAGTCGTCGGCGGGACCCTACGAGCAGTACTTC
-,TRBV5-4,TRBJ1-2,TRBD1,CASSPYRGQDYGYTF,TGTGCCAGCAGCCCCTACAGGGGGCAGGACTATGGCTACACCTTC
-,TRBV28,TRBJ1-3,-,CASSYSPGALGFGNTIYF,TGTGCCAGCAGTTATTCGCCAGGGGCGTTGGGGTTTGGAAACACCATATATTTT
-,TRBV20-1,TRBJ1-5,TRBD1,CSAGQEQPQHF,TGCAGTGCTGGACAGGAACAGCCCCAGCATTTT
-,TRBV5-4,TRBJ1-2,-,CASDSETF,TGTGCCAGCGACAGCGAAACCTTC
-,TRBV5-6,TRBJ1-1,-,CASSYTGGATEAFF,TGTGCCAGCAGCTATACGGGAGGGGCCACTGAAGCTTTCTTT
-,TRBV11-3,TRBJ1-3,-,CASSAGRSSGNTIYF,TGTGCCAGCAGCGCGGGACGGAGCTCTGGAAACACCATATATTTT
-,TRBV11-2,TRBJ1-2,TRBD1,CASSSRDRGETF,TGTGCCAGCAGCTCCCGGGACAGGGGTGAAACCTTC
-,TRBV29-1,TRBJ1-1,-,CSVTPTGTEAFF,TGCAGCGTTACCCCTACGGGCACTGAAGCTTTCTTT
-,TRBV25-1,TRBJ2-1,TRBD1,CASVRTGGNEQFF,TGTGCCAGCGTTCGGACAGGGGGGAATGAGCAGTTCTTC
-,TRBV5-1,TRBJ1-2,-,CASSLAPGNYGYTF,TGCGCCAGCAGCTTGGCTCCGGGAAACTATGGCTACACCTTC
-,TRBV7-2,TRBJ1-3,-,CASSLMSGQSFSGNTIYF,TGTGCCAGCAGCTTAATGTCAGGACAGTCCTTCTCTGGAAACACCATATATTTT
-,TRBV5-6,TRBJ2-6,TRBD1,CASSPDRVGANVLTF,TGTGCCAGCAGCCCCGACAGGGTTGGGGCCAACGTCCTGACTTTC
once,TRBV29-1,TRBJ1-2,TRBD1,CSVDRGGNYGYTF,TGCAGCGTAGACAGGGGCGGCAACTATGGCTACACCTTC
-,TRBV7-6,TRBJ2-7,TRBD2,CASSLGQGTSGRLFYEQYF,TGTGCCAGCAGCCTCGGACAGGGGACTAGCGGGAGGTTGTTCTACGAGCAGTACTTC
-,TRBV6-4,TRBJ2-1,TRBD2,CASRNRQREDSYNEQFF,TGTGCCAGCAGGAATCGGCAGCGGGAGGACTCCTACAATGAGCAGTTCTTC
-,TRBV28,TRBJ2-7,TRBD1,CASSLQTGTSYEQYF,TGTGCCAGCAGCCTCCAGACAGGGACCTCCTACGAGCAGTACTTC
-,TRBV5-6,TRBJ2-1,-,CASSFSNSNEQFF,TGTGCCAGCAGCTTTTCTAATTCTAATGAGCAGTTCTTC
-,TRBV3-1/TRBV3-2,TRBJ1-1,-,CASTSTANTEAFF,TGTGCCAGCACCTCGACAGCGAACACTGAAGCTTTCTTT
-,TRBV30,TRBJ2-7,TRBD1,CAWSLDRASEQYF,TGTGCCTGGAGCCTGGACAGGGCTTCCGAGCAGTACTTC
-,TRBV19,TRBJ1-1,TRBD1,CASSRTGVGLYTEAFF,TGTGCCAGTAGTCGTACAGGGGTGGGCCTCTACACTGAAGCTTTCTTT
-,TRBV12-5,TRBJ2-7,TRBD2,CASGSLAGEQYF,TGTGCTAGTGGTTCACTAGCGGGCGAGCAGTACTTC
-,TRBV5-4,TRBJ2-7,-,CASRTWTESYEQYF,TGTGCCAGCAGGACTTGGACAGAATCCTACGAGCAGTACTTC
-,TRBV9,TRBJ2-3,TRBD2,CASRPGLGRFADTQYF,TGTGCCAGCCGTCCGGGACTAGGAAGGTTCGCAGATACGCAGTATTTT
-,TRBV12-3/TRBV12-4,TRBJ1-2,TRBD1,CASSLTGGHGYTF,TGTGCCAGCAGCTTGACAGGGGGCCATGGCTACACCTTC
-,TRBV5-1,TRBJ2-7,TRBD1,CASSLGADRGLEQYF,TGCGCCAGCAGCTTGGGGGCCGACAGGGGGCTCGAGCAGTACTTC
-,TRBV2,TRBJ2-4,TRBD2,CASSGRRTSGGRENIQYF,TGTGCCAGCAGTGGACGACGGACTAGCGGGGGTAGGGAAAACATTCAGTACTTC
-,TRBV5-4,TRBJ2-7,TRBD2,CASSIAGSSYEQYF,TGTGCCAGCAGTATAGCGGGCTCCTCCTACGAGCAGTACTTC
-,TRBV13,TRBJ1-1,-,CASSLAGGIGNTEAFF,TGTGCCAGCAGCTTAGCGGGGGGAATCGGGAACACTGAAGCTTTCTTT
-,TRBV4-1,TRBJ2-7,TRBD1,CASSQEGTGAYEQYF,TGCGCCAGCAGCCAAGAAGGGACAGGGGCCTACGAGCAGTACTTC
few,TRBV7-4,TRBJ1-5,-,CASSLVGWSQPQHF,TGTGCCAGCAGCTTAGTGGGTTGGAGTCAGCCCCAGCATTTT
few,TRBV27,TRBJ1-2,-,CASSLTGFGYTF,TGTGCCAGCAGTTTAACAGGTTTTGGCTACACCTTC
-,TRBV3-1/TRBV3-2,TRBJ2-2,-,CASSQGDTGELFF,TGTGCCAGCAGCCAAGGCGACACCGGGGAGCTGTTTTTT
few,TRBV19,TRBJ2-7,TRBD1,CASSTSTGGVYEQYF,TGTGCCAGTAGTACCTCGACAGGGGGCGTATACGAGCAGTACTTC
-,TRBV25-1,TRBJ1-1,-,CASSERSGGTGNTEAFF,TGTGCCAGCAGTGAAAGGAGTGGGGGCACTGGAAACACTGAAGCTTTCTTT
-,TRBV5-1,TRBJ2-3,-,CASRGGQTDFTTDTQYF,TGCGCCAGCAGAGGAGGACAGACAGACTTTACCACAGATACGCAGTATTTT
few,TRBV4-2,TRBJ2-7,TRBD1,CASSPTGVTNEQYF,TGTGCCAGCAGCCCGACAGGGGTAACCAACGAGCAGTACTTC
few,TRBV11-2,TRBJ1-1,TRBD1,CASSSQGALLEAFF,TGTGCCAGCAGCTCGCAGGGGGCACTACTTGAAGCTTTCTTT
-,TRBV11-3,TRBJ2-7,TRBD1,CASSLDTGGSYEQYF,TGTGCCAGCAGCTTAGATACAGGGGGATCCTACGAGCAGTACTTC
-,TRBV9,TRBJ1-1,-,CASSQPGHNTEAFF,TGTGCCAGCAGCCAACCGGGACATAACACTGAAGCTTTCTTT
-,TRBV6-1,TRBJ2-5,TRBD1,CASSATEVLPDRGETQYF,TGTGCCAGCAGTGCCACGGAGGTGCTCCCGGACAGGGGAGAGACCCAGTACTTC